The 27 T cell receptor beta chains presented below share a single source sample, sequenced in a study of graft-versus-host responses after intestinal transplantation. Sequencing used immunoSEQ multiplex PCR; TCRdb keeps in-frame clones, though not all of them. This sample has just over 20,000 clones; around 94% occur once, and the top ten carry roughly 43%. The sample here was PBMCs, taken about 250 days after intestinal transplant. The receptor set was obtained from a human patient who received an intestinal transplant, so some T cells may come from the graft donor.

The chain uses TRBV6-1 and TRBJ1-1; D unresolved. The CDR3 spans 15 residues. V was cut by 10 bases and J by 4 bases, with 22 bases left in between. Germline V gene sequence: CDR1 MNHNS, CDR2 SASEGT. CDR3 sequence: CATRPTPSRLTEAFF. The DNA for the CDR3 is TGTGCCACCAGACCGACCCCCTCGAGGCTCACTGAAGCTTTCTTT.

The genes are TRBV19 and TRBJ2-5; 8 bases are a match to TRBD2. The V segment lost 10 bases and the J segment 2 bases; nucleotides outside the gene matches: 12. The CDR3 is 15 residues long. In germline, CDR1 is LNHDA, CDR2 SQIVND (reference sequence). CDR3 sequence: CATGPGLEAQETQYF. DNA for the CDR3: TGTGCCACGGGACCGGGACTAGAGGCTCAAGAGACCCAGTACTTC. Full variable domain (remainder filled in from reference TRBV19 and TRBJ2-5): DGGITQSPKYLFRKEGQNVTLSCEQNLNHDAMYWYRQDPGQGLRLIYYSQIVNDFQKGDIAEGYSVSREKKESFPLTVTSAQKNPTAFYLCATGPGLEAQETQYFGPGTRLLVL.

The rearrangement uses TRBV28 and TRBJ2-5; 9 bases align to TRBD1. Germline V lookup: CDR1 MDHEN, CDR2 SYDVKM. After removal of 1 base from V and 3 bases from J, the junction contained 9 bases not matched to a gene. This CDR3 is 17 amino acids long. CDR3 sequence reads: CASSLFPGTGYKETQYF. The DNA of the CDR3 is TGTGCCAGCAGTTTATTCCCTGGGACAGGGTACAAAGAGACCCAGTACTTC.

This clone was picked up one time. This chain joins TRBV19 and TRBJ2-7; 8 bases fit TRBD2. From germline, CDR1 is LNHDA and CDR2 SQIVND (reference sequence). With 2 bases clipped from V and 3 bases from J, the junction kept 6 bases outside the gene matches. The CDR3 loop spans 15 amino acids. In DNA, the CDR3 is TGTGCCAGTAGTATATACGGGAGCGGGAGCTACGAGCAGTACTTC. Encoded protein: CASSIYGSGSYEQYF.

J is TRBJ2-5 and V is TRBV4-1; either TRBD1 or TRBD2 may fit D (6 bases each). The closer fit of TRBJ2-7 to the DNA end suggests the J call may be wrong. CDR1 and CDR2 (germline): MGHRA, YSYEKL. The CDR3 consists of 16 residues. CDR3 in DNA: TGCGCCAGCAGCCAAAGGGGGGAACTAACCTCCTACGAGCAGTACTTC. Its protein is CASSQRGELTSYEQYF.

The chain uses TRBV6-6 and TRBJ2-7, with D possibly TRBD2 on 5 matching bases. In germline, CDR1 is MNHNY, CDR2 SVGAGI (reference sequence). CDR3 size: 11 residues. V was shortened by 7 bases and J by 5 bases, with 9 bases between the two germline ends. CDR3 in amino acids: CASTRAHEQYF. CDR3 sequence (DNA): TGTGCCAGCACGAGGGCCCACGAGCAGTACTTC.

The chain couples TRBV27 to TRBJ1-5; TRBD1 matches 7 bases. Germline loops: CDR1 MNHEY, CDR2 SMNVEV (reference sequence). The CDR3 contains 14 residues. Trimming removed 8 bases from V and 1 base from J; junction bases left unmatched: 5. CDR3 loop: CASAIGGSNQPQHF. The DNA of the CDR3 is TGTGCCAGCGCAATAGGGGGCAGCAATCAGCCCCAGCATTTT.

CDR3 in DNA: TGTGCCAGCAGCGTAGCGCGGCTAGCGCTATGCTACGAGCAGTACTTC. Its translation is CASSVARLALCYEQYF. The chain uses TRBV9 and TRBJ2-7, with TRBD2 as a possible D gene (6 bases). The germline V gene encodes CDR1 SGDLS and CDR2 YYNGEE. V was clipped by 0 bases and J by 3 bases, with 16 bases between them. This CDR3 is built from 16 residues.

The chain couples TRBV2 to TRBJ2-7, with D uncertain. Germline CDR1 and CDR2: SNHLY and FYNNEI. V lost 6 bases and J lost 1, with 13 bases in between. The CDR3 runs to 14 residues. CDR3 sequence (DNA): TGTGCCAGCAGGTCCGGTGACGGGTCCTACGAGCAGTACTTC. Protein product: CASRSGDGSYEQYF.

The chain is built from TRBV10-3 and TRBJ1-1; 10 bases match TRBD1. This CDR3 has 16 amino acids. Germline trimming cut 6 bases from V and 4 bases from J; bases unmatched to any gene: 11. The germline gives CDR1 ENHRY, CDR2 SYGVKD. CDR3 coding DNA: TGTGCCATCAGGGACCTTGGACAGGGGGTGGGCACTGAAGCTTTCTTT. Amino acid sequence: CAIRDLGQGVGTEAFF.

The V and J genes are TRBV7-9 and TRBJ2-3, with 8 bases aligning to TRBD2. This CDR3 is 16 amino acids long. Germline CDR1 is SEHNR and CDR2 is FQNEAQ (reference sequence). V dropped 5 bases and J dropped 3; count of bases not matched to a gene: 10. CDR3 sequence reads: CASSPPEAGETDTQYF. The CDR3 DNA is TGTGCCAGCAGCCCCCCCGAAGCGGGAGAAACAGATACGCAGTATTTT.

The genes are TRBV13 and TRBJ1-1; D call uncertain. V lost 0 bases to trimming and J lost 0 bases, with 17 bases between them. CDR1 is PRHDT, CDR2 FYEKMQ, per germline (reference sequence). This CDR3 region has 18 residues. CDR3: CASSLGDPGHNMNTEAFF. The CDR3 DNA sequence: TGTGCCAGCAGCTTAGGCGATCCGGGTCATAATATGAACACTGAAGCTTTCTTT. The complete variable domain, with remaining parts taken from reference TRBV13 and TRBJ1-1, reads AAGVIQSPRHLIKEKRETATLKCYPIPRHDTVYWYQQGPGQDPQFLISFYEKMQSDKGSIPDRFSAQQFSDYHSELNMSSLELGDSALYFCASSLGDPGHNMNTEAFFGQGTRLTVV.

The chain has TRBV28 and TRBJ1-5; 7 bases fit TRBD1. Trimming at V came to 8 bases and at J to 4 bases, leaving 8 bases not matched to a gene. The CDR3 has 14 residues. Germline V gene lookup returns CDR1 MDHEN and CDR2 SYDVKM. The CDR3 region has the DNA TGTGCCAGCGTTCCGGGGACAGTTAATCAGCCCCAGCATTTT. Encoded protein: CASVPGTVNQPQHF.

V gene TRBV27 combines with J gene TRBJ1-1; TRBD1 is a possible D gene (5 bases). Looked up from germline, CDR1 is MNHEY and CDR2 is SMNVEV (reference sequence). The CDR3 is 13 amino acids. The V end was cut by 1 base, the J end by 10 bases, with 13 bases between. CDR3 region: CASSLLGGSVAFF. CDR3 nucleotide sequence: TGTGCCAGCAGTTTATTGGGGGGTTCTGTAGCTTTCTTT.

The CDR3 nucleotides are TGTGCCAGCAGCTTAGCGTCGAAAGAGACCCAGTACTTC. This sequence encodes CASSLASKETQYF. J is TRBJ2-5 and V is TRBV13; D is undetermined. This CDR3 is built from 13 residues. V gave up 1 base and J gave up 3 bases, with 6 bases separating them. CDR1 and CDR2 from the germline V gene are PRHDT and FYEKMQ (reference sequence). Drawing the rest from reference TRBV13 and TRBJ2-5, the complete variable domain is AAGVIQSPRHLIKEKRETATLKCYPIPRHDTVYWYQQGPGQDPQFLISFYEKMQSDKGSIPDRFSAQQFSDYHSELNMSSLELGDSALYFCASSLASKETQYFGPGTRLLVL.

The chain carries TRBV27 and TRBJ2-5, with 8 bases identical to TRBD1. The CDR3 totals 16 residues. V shed 5 bases, J shed 7 bases, and the junction held 15 bases outside the gene matches. Looked up from germline, CDR1 is MNHEY and CDR2 is SMNVEV (reference sequence). Written as DNA, the CDR3 is TGTGCCAGCAGTCCCAGGAGGGCAGGGGGCGCTGGGACCCAGTACTTC. Amino acids: CASSPRRAGGAGTQYF.

This sequence joins TRBV19 and TRBJ1-1, with D unresolved. The V gene lost 0 bases and the J gene lost 1 base, with 6 bases spanning the gap. Looked up from germline, CDR1 is LNHDA and CDR2 is SQIVND (reference sequence). There are 14 residues in the CDR3. The CDR3 protein is CASSIERTNTEAFF. CDR3 in DNA: TGTGCCAGTAGTATAGAACGGACGAACACTGAAGCTTTCTTT.

The V call is TRBV28, the J call TRBJ2-7, with D possibly being TRBD1 (6 bases). The ends were cut back, 3 bases at V and 2 bases at J, with 11 bases in the middle. CDR3 length: 14 amino acids. CDR1 and CDR2 from the germline V gene are MDHEN and SYDVKM. The CDR3 here is CASSFTGPTYEQYF. The CDR3 DNA sequence: TGTGCCAGCAGTTTCACAGGGCCAACCTACGAGCAGTACTTC. The variable domain in full, completed from reference TRBV28 and TRBJ2-7, reads DVKVTQSSRYLVKRTGEKVFLECVQDMDHENMFWYRQDPGLGLRLIYFSYDVKMKEKGDIPEGYSVSREKKERFSLILESASTNQTSMYLCASSFTGPTYEQYFGPGTRLTVT.

This rearrangement joins TRBV4-1 to TRBJ2-7, with TRBD1 matching 9 bases. J gave up 4 bases and V 1 base, and 8 bases lay outside the gene matches. Germline CDR1 reads MGHRA; CDR2 reads YSYEKL. This CDR3 is built from 16 residues. The CDR3 sequence: CASSQGSTGGMYEQYF. CDR3 in DNA: TGCGCCAGCAGCCAAGGTAGCACAGGGGGCATGTACGAGCAGTACTTC.

The chain is built from TRBV5-1 and TRBJ2-1; 7 nucleotides match TRBD2. CDR3 size: 16 residues. From germline, CDR1 is SGHRS and CDR2 YFSETQ. With 1 base clipped from V and 6 bases from J, the junction kept 10 bases outside the gene matches. The DNA of the CDR3 is TGCGCCAGCAGCTTGCCCCGGACTAGAACCGCCAATGAGCAGTTCTTC. This gives the protein CASSLPRTRTANEQFF.

This clone was recorded once. The chain joins TRBV4-2 to TRBJ2-1; D possibly corresponds to TRBD2 (6 bases). Germline V CDR1 and CDR2: LGHNA, YNFKEQ. Deletions cut 1 base from V and 6 bases from J, with 13 bases between. This CDR3 contains 15 residues. CDR3 nucleotides: TGTGCCAGCAGCCAAGTCGGGACCGGGGGCAATGAGCAGTTCTTC. Encoded protein: CASSQVGTGGNEQFF.

This clone was observed a few times. This chain uses TRBV19 with TRBJ2-3; D is unresolved. The germline V and J ends were trimmed by 1 base and 5 bases, with 4 bases remaining between them. Germline assignment: CDR1 LNHDA and CDR2 SQIVND (reference sequence). This CDR3 spans 12 amino acids. CDR3 residues: CASSIGRDTQYF. CDR3 nucleotide sequence: TGTGCCAGTAGTATAGGCAGAGATACGCAGTATTTT.

This chain joins TRBV27 and TRBJ2-1; 10 nucleotides align to TRBD2. Per the germline V gene, CDR1 is MNHEY and CDR2 is SMNVEV (reference sequence). CDR3 size: 17 residues. V lost 2 bases, J lost 9 bases, and 13 bases stayed unmatched. In DNA form, the CDR3 reads TGTGCCAGCAGTTTAGCCCCTCGAGCGGGAGGGCCTGGTGAGCAGTTCTTC. Translating gives CASSLAPRAGGPGEQFF.

A word on this clone: A junction boundary mismatches the germline segment, possibly from a read error. The chain couples TRBV30 to TRBJ1-4, with D possibly being TRBD1 (6 bases). The CDR3 runs 13 residues. The V gene's germline CDR1 is GTSNPN and CDR2 SVGIG (reference sequence). The CDR3 loop is CAWAGTTNEKLFF. The CDR3, as DNA: TGTGCCTGGGCCGGGACAACAAATGAAAAACTGTTTTTT.

The gene calls are TRBV7-9 and TRBJ1-1; D is undetermined. Per the germline V gene, CDR1 is SEHNR and CDR2 is FQNEAQ (reference sequence). This CDR3 comprises 13 residues. Trimming took 0 bases from V and 11 from J, leaving 13 bases between them. CDR3 bases: TGTGCCAGCAGCTTAGCAGAGGCCGCCCCGGCTTTCTTT. Its translation is CASSLAEAAPAFF.

The rearrangement joins TRBV19 to TRBJ2-1, with 9 nucleotides matching TRBD2. The germline V gene encodes CDR1 LNHDA and CDR2 SQIVND (reference sequence). Trimming cost V 7 bases and J 4 bases; bases outside gene matches: 8. The CDR3 runs to 15 residues. CDR3 DNA sequence: TGTGCCAGTACCATCGGGCGGGAGGGGTACAATGAGCAGTTCTTC. This encodes CASTIGREGYNEQFF.

V is TRBV5-1 and J is TRBJ1-1; a possible D gene is TRBD1 (5 bases). V dropped 5 bases and J dropped 2 bases, with 10 bases sitting between them. The germline V gene has CDR1 SGHRS and CDR2 YFSETQ. The CDR3 has 13 amino acids. The CDR3 spells CASRPQANTEAFF. Here the CDR3 DNA reads TGCGCCAGCAGACCACAGGCTAACACTGAAGCTTTCTTT.